This T cell receptor (beta chain) originates from a study of blood T cell repertoires in COVID-19. Study context: PBMCs, B-cell-depleted T cells, or T cells provided the cDNA or gDNA that made up the material.

This CDR3 spans 12 amino acids. Trimming at V came to 0 bases and at J to 11 bases, leaving 5 bases not matched to a gene. Germline V gene sequence: CDR1 SGHDT, CDR2 YYEEEE. The data were produced by immunoSEQ multiplex PCR, yet TCRdb's version contains in-frame clones alone and is incomplete. This table holds 150,000 or so clones, roughly four fifths found once. The specimen sequenced was peripheral blood. The source of this sequence is a man between 60 and 75 years old with active or convalescent COVID-19. The V gene is TRBV5-6, the J gene TRBJ2-7; TRBD2 matches at 7 bases. The CDR3 DNA follows: TGTGCCAGCAGCTTGGCGACCGGGACTAAGTACTTC. Translated, it gives CASSLATGTKYF.